These 14 T cell receptor beta chains were all obtained from the same sample, sequenced in a study of blood T cell repertoires in COVID-19. Assay: immunoSEQ multiplex PCR; the TCRdb copy retains only in-frame clones and omits some. The data hold about 140,000 clones, with 65% to 85% observed a single time. The sample was peripheral blood. These receptors all come from a woman in her fifties or sixties with acute or convalescent COVID-19.

The rearrangement uses TRBV28 and TRBJ1-5; 8 nucleotides match TRBD1. There are 19 residues in the CDR3. V lost 3 bases to trimming and J lost 1 base; unmatched junction nucleotides: 14. From germline, CDR1 is MDHEN and CDR2 SYDVKM. CDR3 nucleotides: TGTGCCAGCAGTTTGCTCCGGACAGGGTTATCTAGAAGCAATCAGCCCCAGCATTTT. Its translation: CASSLLRTGLSRSNQPQHF.

V gene TRBV27 combines with J gene TRBJ1-1; 7 bases map to TRBD1. V gave up 6 bases and J gave up 1 base; unmatched junction bases: 11. This CDR3 has 16 amino acids. The germline gives CDR1 MNHEY, CDR2 SMNVEV (reference sequence). For the CDR3, the DNA is TGTGCCAGCAGCTTCCTCACGACAGGGCAGAACACTGAAGCTTTCTTT. This codes for CASSFLTTGQNTEAFF.

The chain carries TRBV6-4 and TRBJ2-1; 13 bases map to TRBD2. CDR1 is MRHNA and CDR2 is SNTAGT in the germline V gene. Germline trimming cut 5 bases from V and 5 bases from J; bases unmatched to any gene: 3. There are 15 residues in the CDR3. CDR3 sequence reads: CASSPGLAGDNEQFF. The CDR3 nucleotides read TGTGCCAGCAGTCCTGGACTAGCGGGAGACAATGAGCAGTTCTTC.

The gene calls are TRBV18 and TRBJ1-5, with 8 bases aligning to TRBD1. V shed 3 bases, J shed 3 bases, and the junction held 4 bases outside the gene matches. The CDR3 contains 15 residues. CDR1 and CDR2 (germline): KGHSH, LQKENI. This CDR3 is CASSPPDRDNQPQHF. The CDR3 bases are TGTGCCAGCTCACCCCCGGACAGGGACAATCAGCCCCAGCATTTT. Drawing the rest from reference TRBV18 and TRBJ1-5, the complete variable domain is NAGVMQNPRHLVRRRGQEARLRCSPMKGHSHVYWYRQLPEEGLKFMVYLQKENIIDESGMPKERFSAEFPKEGPSILRIQQVVRGDSAAYFCASSPPDRDNQPQHFGDGTRLSIL.

The chain uses TRBV5-1 and TRBJ1-1; possible D gene TRBD1, 6 bases. Looked up from germline, CDR1 is SGHRS and CDR2 is YFSETQ. V was shortened by 3 bases and J by 6 bases, with 18 bases between the two germline ends. The CDR3 consists of 15 residues. The CDR3 spells CASSSASGQYSEAFF. The DNA of the CDR3 is TGCGCCAGCAGCTCTGCAAGCGGACAGTACTCTGAAGCTTTCTTT.

This chain joins TRBV28 and TRBJ1-1; 8 positions agree with TRBD1. With 3 bases clipped from V and 4 bases from J, the junction kept 4 bases outside the gene matches. The CDR3 length is 14 residues. Germline V gene lookup returns CDR1 MDHEN and CDR2 SYDVKM. CDR3: CASSFNRGFTEAFF. CDR3 DNA: TGTGCCAGCAGTTTTAACAGGGGGTTCACTGAAGCTTTCTTT.

The J gene is TRBJ1-1, the V gene TRBV6-2 or TRBV6-3; a possible D gene is TRBD1 (6 bases). The CDR3 contains 16 residues. V was shortened by 0 bases and J by 5 bases, with 16 bases between the two germline ends. Germline CDR1 and CDR2: MNHEY and SVGEGT. The CDR3 reads CASSYSKGDVRTEAFF. CDR3 sequence (DNA): TGTGCCAGCAGTTACTCGAAGGGGGATGTGAGGACTGAAGCTTTCTTT.

V usage is TRBV2 and J usage is TRBJ2-1; D might be TRBD2 (6 bases). The ends were cut back, 6 bases at V and 0 bases at J, with 12 bases in the middle. Germline V gene lookup returns CDR1 SNHLY and CDR2 FYNNEI. The CDR3 is 15 residues long. DNA for the CDR3: TGTGCCAGCAGGGTAATAGCGGCCTCCTACAATGAGCAGTTCTTC. Its translation is CASRVIAASYNEQFF.

The V gene is TRBV27, the J gene TRBJ1-4; D gene ambiguous. Germline lookup yields CDR1 MNHEY and CDR2 SMNVEV (reference sequence). V shed 0 bases and J shed 6 bases, with 8 bases lying between them. This CDR3 region has 14 residues. The CDR3 loop is CASSLSRLDEKLFF. As DNA, the CDR3 is TGTGCCAGCAGTTTATCGAGGCTTGATGAAAAACTGTTTTTT. The complete variable domain, with remaining parts taken from reference TRBV27 and TRBJ1-4, reads EAQVTQNPRYLITVTGKKLTVTCSQNMNHEYMSWYRQDPGLGLRQIYYSMNVEVTDKGDVPEGYKVSRKEKRNFPLILESPSPNQTSLYFCASSLSRLDEKLFFGSGTQLSVL.

This clone has only one observation. This chain connects TRBV5-8 to TRBJ2-3; TRBD2 matches 8 bases. The CDR3 covers 16 residues. Germline values: CDR1 SGHTS, CDR2 YDEGEE. V shed 2 bases and J 2 bases; nucleotides not matched to a gene: 7. CDR3 region: CASSFGLAGYTDTQYF. As DNA, the CDR3 is TGTGCCAGCAGCTTTGGCTTAGCGGGATACACAGATACGCAGTATTTT.

The V gene is TRBV18, the J gene TRBJ2-1; TRBD1 matches at 7 bases. V was clipped by 4 bases and J by 5 bases; unmatched bases: 2. The CDR3 length is 13 residues. CDR1 and CDR2 from the germline V gene are KGHSH and LQKENI. CDR3 DNA: TGTGCCAGCTCACGGGGGACAGACAATGAGCAGTTCTTC. Translation gives CASSRGTDNEQFF.

The J gene is TRBJ2-7, the V gene TRBV6-5, with D maybe TRBD2 (5 bases). CDR3 length: 11 residues. Germline CDR1 MNHEY, CDR2 SVGAGI. The V end lost 4 bases, the J end lost 6 bases, and 7 bases lay between the germline ends. CDR3 residues: CASSWAGEQYF. CDR3 sequence (DNA): TGTGCCAGCAGTTGGGCGGGCGAGCAGTACTTC.

This clone is a singleton in its sample. V is TRBV14 and J is TRBJ2-2; D is unresolved. V was clipped by 6 bases and J by 6 bases, with 5 bases between them. Germline V CDR1 and CDR2: SGHDN, FVKESK. The CDR3 is 11 residues long. CDR3 region: CASSRAGELFF. For the CDR3, the DNA is TGTGCCAGCAGTCGGGCCGGGGAGCTGTTTTTT.

V and J are TRBV7-3 and TRBJ1-1; tentatively, D is TRBD1 (6 bases). The CDR3 contains 13 residues. Germline-derived CDR1 and CDR2 are SGHTA and FQGTGA. V was cut by 5 bases and J by 1 base, with 8 bases left in between. In nucleotides, the CDR3 is TGTGCCAGCAGCCTGGGACAGAACACTGAAGCTTTCTTT. Translated: CASSLGQNTEAFF.